This TCR beta chain appears in the sequencing data of a study of blood T cell repertoires in COVID-19. Original handling: It was from reference gene primer amplification that nucleated cell counts were estimated. Generated by immunoSEQ multiplex PCR, the TCRdb table keeps only in-frame clones and is missing some. V and J calls plus clone size are reproduced from that table; the DNA served to infer D and trimming. The table shows around 150,000 clones, with 65% to 90% occurring only once. Germline CDR1 is MDHEN and CDR2 is SYDVKM. V was shortened by 2 bases and J by 5 bases, with 3 bases between the two germline ends. The CDR3 is 11 residues long.

Sequencing used peripheral blood. The origin of this receptor is a middle-aged woman with COVID-19, enrolled during active disease. The rearrangement links TRBV28 to TRBJ1-2; D uncertain. The CDR3: CASSLHYGYTF. The CDR3 nucleotides are TGTGCCAGCAGTTTACATTATGGCTACACCTTC.